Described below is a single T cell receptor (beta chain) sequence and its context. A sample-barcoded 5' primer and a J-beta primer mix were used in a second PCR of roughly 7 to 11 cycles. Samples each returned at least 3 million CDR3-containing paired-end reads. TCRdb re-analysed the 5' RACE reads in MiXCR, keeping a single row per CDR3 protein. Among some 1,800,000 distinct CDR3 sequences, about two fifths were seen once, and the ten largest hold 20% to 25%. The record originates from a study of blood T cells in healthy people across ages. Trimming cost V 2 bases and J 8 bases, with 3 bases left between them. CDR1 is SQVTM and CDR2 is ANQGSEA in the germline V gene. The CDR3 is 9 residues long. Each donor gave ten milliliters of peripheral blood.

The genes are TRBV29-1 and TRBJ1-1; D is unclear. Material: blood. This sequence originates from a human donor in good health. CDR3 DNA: TGCAGCGTTGAATCAGAAGCTTTCTTT. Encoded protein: CSVESEAFF.